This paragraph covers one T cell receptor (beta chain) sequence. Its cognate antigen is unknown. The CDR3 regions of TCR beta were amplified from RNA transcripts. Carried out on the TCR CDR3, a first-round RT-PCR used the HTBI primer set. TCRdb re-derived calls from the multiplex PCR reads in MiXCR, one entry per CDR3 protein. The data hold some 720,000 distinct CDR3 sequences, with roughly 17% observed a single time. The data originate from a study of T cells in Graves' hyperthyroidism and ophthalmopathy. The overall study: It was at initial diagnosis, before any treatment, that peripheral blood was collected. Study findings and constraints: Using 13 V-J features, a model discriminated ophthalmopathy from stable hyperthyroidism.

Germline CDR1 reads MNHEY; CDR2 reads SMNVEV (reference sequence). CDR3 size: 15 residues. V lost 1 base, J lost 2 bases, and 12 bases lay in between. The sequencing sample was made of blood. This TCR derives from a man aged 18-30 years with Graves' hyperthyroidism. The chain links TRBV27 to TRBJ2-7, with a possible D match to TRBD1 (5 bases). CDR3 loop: CASSLFYQGPYEQYF. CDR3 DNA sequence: TGTGCCAGCAGTTTATTTTACCAGGGCCCCTACGAGCAGTACTTC.